Listed below are T cell receptor beta chains from one sample, sequenced in a study of response to subunit inactivated influenza vaccine. Each CDR3 protein is one row after TCRdb ran MiXCR on the RT-PCR reads. The data contain about half a million distinct CDR3 sequences, approximately 11% of them singletons. The sequencing used PBMCs from blood, collected more than 35 days after vaccination. The receptors stem from a man between 45 and 60 years old who received an inactivated influenza vaccine. CDR3s include the opening cysteine and the closing phenylalanine or tryptophan.

j_call v_call cdr3_aa
TRBJ2-1 TRBV20-1 CSAPPGLAANEQFF
TRBJ2-5 TRBV12-3/TRBV12-4 CASSSGEETQYF
TRBJ2-2 TRBV6-9 CASSYWPGANTGELFF
TRBJ2-5 TRBV7-6 CASSSTVVLAGETQYF
TRBJ1-5 TRBV20-1 CSARGTANQPQHF
TRBJ1-4 TRBV2 CASSGQPGQIATNEKLFF
TRBJ2-7 TRBV28 CASSSRIFSSYEQYF
TRBJ2-3 TRBV5-6 CASSLEGLRPTDTQYF
TRBJ2-1 TRBV6-1 CASTPDRGPGNEQFF
TRBJ2-5 TRBV12-3/TRBV12-4 CASSLAGQGLQETQYF
TRBJ2-1 TRBV25-1 CASSELKGRSEQFF
TRBJ2-2 TRBV5-1 CASSLDPSNTGELFF
TRBJ1-6 TRBV18 CASSLDREASPLHF
TRBJ2-4 TRBV5-5 CASSQGVENIQYF
TRBJ2-2 TRBV30 CAWRDPGTSNTGELFF
TRBJ2-7 TRBV7-9 CASSPVAGWYEQYF
TRBJ2-5 TRBV5-6 CASSTHREETQYF
TRBJ2-7 TRBV29-1 CSVDGGRGFDYEQYF
TRBJ2-1 TRBV6-2/TRBV6-3 CASSSPGLAATSSYNEQFF
TRBJ2-1 TRBV11-3 CASSLDRDRPGSEQFF
TRBJ2-1 TRBV10-1 CASSESAGQEVQFF
TRBJ2-7 TRBV10-3 CAIGGPPFYEQYF
TRBJ1-2 TRBV28 CASTLPSRTGSEGYTF
TRBJ2-2 TRBV9 CASSVTPSRSGELFF
TRBJ2-1 TRBV7-6 CASSFWRGGTYNEQFF
TRBJ2-3 TRBV7-9 CASSLVNFSSDTQYF
TRBJ2-3 TRBV20-1 CSALGLIGTDTQYF
TRBJ1-1 TRBV24-1 CATSDSWNSEAFF
TRBJ1-1 TRBV20-1 CSARRGMNTEAFF
TRBJ1-3 TRBV4-2 CASSQVGGGVSGNTIYF
TRBJ1-1 TRBV6-5 CASSGPTEAFF